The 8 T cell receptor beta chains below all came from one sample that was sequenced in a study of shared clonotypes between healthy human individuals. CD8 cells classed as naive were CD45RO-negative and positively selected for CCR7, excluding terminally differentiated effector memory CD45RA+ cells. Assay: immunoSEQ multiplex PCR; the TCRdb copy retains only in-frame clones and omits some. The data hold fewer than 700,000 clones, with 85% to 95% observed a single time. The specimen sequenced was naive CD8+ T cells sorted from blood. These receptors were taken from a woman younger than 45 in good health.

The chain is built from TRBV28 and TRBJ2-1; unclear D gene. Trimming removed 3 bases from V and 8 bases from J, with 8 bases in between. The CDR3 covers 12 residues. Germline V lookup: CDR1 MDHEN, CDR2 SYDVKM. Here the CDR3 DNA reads TGTGCCAGCAGTTTTTGGGCGGATGAGCAGTTCTTC. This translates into CASSFWADEQFF. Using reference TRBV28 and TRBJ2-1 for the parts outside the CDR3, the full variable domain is DVKVTQSSRYLVKRTGEKVFLECVQDMDHENMFWYRQDPGLGLRLIYFSYDVKMKEKGDIPEGYSVSREKKERFSLILESASTNQTSMYLCASSFWADEQFFGPGTRLTVL.

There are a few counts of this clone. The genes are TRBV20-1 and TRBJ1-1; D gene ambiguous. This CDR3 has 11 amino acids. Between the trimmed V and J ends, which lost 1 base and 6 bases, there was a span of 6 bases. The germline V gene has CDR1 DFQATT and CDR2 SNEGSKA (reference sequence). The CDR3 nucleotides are TGCAGTGCTAGAGTAGTTTCTGAAGCTTTCTTT. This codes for CSARVVSEAFF.

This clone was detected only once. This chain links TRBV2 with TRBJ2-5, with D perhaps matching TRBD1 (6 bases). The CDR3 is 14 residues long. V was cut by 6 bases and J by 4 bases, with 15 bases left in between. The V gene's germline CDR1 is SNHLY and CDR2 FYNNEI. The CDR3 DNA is TGTGCCAGCAGGAGGGGCGCAGGGGTAGAGACCCAGTACTTC. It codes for CASRRGAGVETQYF.

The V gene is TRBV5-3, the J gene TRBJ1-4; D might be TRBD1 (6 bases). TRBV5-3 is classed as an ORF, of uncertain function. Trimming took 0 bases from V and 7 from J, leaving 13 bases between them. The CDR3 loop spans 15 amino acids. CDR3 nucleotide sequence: TGTGCCAGAAGCTTGGCCTCCGGGACACTTGAAAAACTGTTTTTT. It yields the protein CARSLASGTLEKLFF.

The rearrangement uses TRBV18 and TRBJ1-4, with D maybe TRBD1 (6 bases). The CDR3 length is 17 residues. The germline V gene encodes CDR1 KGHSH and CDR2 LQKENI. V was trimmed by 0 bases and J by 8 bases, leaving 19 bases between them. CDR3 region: CASSPPVPGALEEKLFF. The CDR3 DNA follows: TGTGCCAGCTCACCACCGGTGCCGGGGGCGTTAGAGGAAAAACTGTTTTTT.

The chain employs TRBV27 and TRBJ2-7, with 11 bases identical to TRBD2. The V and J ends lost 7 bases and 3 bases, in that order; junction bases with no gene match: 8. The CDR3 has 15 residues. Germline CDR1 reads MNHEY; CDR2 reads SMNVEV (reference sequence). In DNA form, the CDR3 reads TGTGCCAGCAAAACCACTAGCGGGAGATTCTACGAGCAGTACTTC. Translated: CASKTTSGRFYEQYF.

The CDR3 loop is CASSLVGQGHEQYF. In nucleotides, the CDR3 is TGTGCCAGCAGCTTAGTGGGACAGGGCCACGAGCAGTACTTC. This chain uses TRBV7-9 with TRBJ2-7; TRBD1 matches at 9 bases. Germline lookup yields CDR1 SEHNR and CDR2 FQNEAQ (reference sequence). The CDR3 loop spans 14 amino acids. Germline trimming cut 1 base from V and 5 bases from J; bases unmatched to any gene: 3.

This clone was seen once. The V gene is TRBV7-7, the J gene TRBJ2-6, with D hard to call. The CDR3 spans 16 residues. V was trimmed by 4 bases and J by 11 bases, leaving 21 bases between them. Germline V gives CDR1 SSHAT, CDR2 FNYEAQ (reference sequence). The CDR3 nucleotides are TGTGCCAGCAGCTCACGGTACAGTGAGGAGCGCGACGTCCTGACTTTC. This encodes CASSSRYSEERDVLTF.